This T cell receptor beta chain was retrieved from a study of cytomegalovirus exposure and HLA in healthy donors (dated by TCRdb to 2016 to 2017). The study in broad terms: An earlier analysis of approximately 600 of the donors reported more than 250 Gb of sequence data and 117 million unique TCR beta sequences from 190 million or so T cells. Roughly 320 gigabases of sequencing data and tens of millions of unique TCR sequences made up an early release that covered 500 to 650 HLA-typed donors. Of the roughly 400 genotyped donors, roughly 76% were placed in the genetic ancestry cluster associated with self-reported Caucasian donors. The study was designed to test whether signatures of past pathogen exposure could be identified by cataloging public T cell receptors. Using immunosequencing, the study profiled T cell repertoires from around 670 subjects and related those repertoires to cytomegalovirus serostatus. In addition to the first cohort of approximately 650 subjects, a separate validation cohort of approximately 130 different subjects was used. To predict cytomegalovirus infection status, the study brought together high-throughput TCR immunosequencing, statistical association of individual TCRs with disease status, and machine learning. To study patterns of TCR occurrence, a later analysis re-analyzed previously published TCR beta repertoires from around 700 donors and added high-resolution HLA genotyping. In the later analysis, no new phenotypic data were used to find candidate immune exposures; instead, reliance was placed on TCR beta sequences and their occurrence across donors. An earlier analysis of some 500 of the donors used high-throughput TCR beta sequencing to judge whether each TCR beta V gene segment behaved as functional or pseudogenic. Donor age, sex, ethnicity and CMV serostatus were collected together with the repertoire data. A later genetic analysis used genome-wide SNP genotypes for about 55% of the 666 donors, treating that subset as a discovery cohort. Every discovery cohort repertoire had been produced on one sequencing platform. Both class I and class II loci were covered by HLA typing, at four-digit resolution. Typing coverage differed by locus: A, B, C, DRB1 and DQB1 were typed in roughly 620-630 donors, DQA1 in 500 to 550, DPA1 in 606, and DPB1 in approximately 450. Four or five DR-DQ haplotypes were handled as single units for association and clustering because linkage in the cohort was strong. Among 350 to 400 genotyped donors of the cohort, an average of around 240,000 unique TCR beta nucleotide sequences were sequenced per donor, around 18% of them non-productive.

Points the paper makes about the study in general: Cytomegalovirus status was reported to be diagnosed by the classifier with high specificity and sensitivity in both the original and validation cohorts. Across donors, most TCR sequences were observed very rarely, whereas some public TCRs were present in many individuals. In a later genetic analysis, fewer N-insertions in productive TCRs were reported among donors in an Asian-associated ancestry cluster than the roughly 700-donor mean. A later analysis found that TCR association rates varied across HLA loci, with DRB1 alleles showing the most associated TCRs and HLA-C alleles the fewest. The 87-base-pair reads could not distinguish some IMGT-functional V segments, including TRBV6-2 and TRBV6-3, so those segments were excluded. Roughly 17 rarely observed V segments, including chromosome 9 orphons, were excluded from the earlier analysis of almost 600 of the donors because counts were too low. Linkage disequilibrium might explain the correlated functional status among segregating V segments, but an unknown experimental factor could not be excluded. A few of the identified cytomegalovirus-associated TCR beta chains were confirmed in vitro to be specific for cytomegalovirus antigens. The presence/absence analyses assumed that sequencing depth was roughly uniform across donors, and that assumption may not be true. A later analysis associated about 17,000 TCR beta sequences with specific HLA alleles at a false discovery rate of 0.05. A further reported finding was that TCR beta sequences accurately predicted the HLA-A and HLA-B alleles for most subjects in the first cohort. In an earlier analysis of more than 500 of the donors, most TCR beta V segments appeared in productive rearrangements about 87% or about 30% of the time, broadly matching IMGT annotations. In a later analysis, several top co-occurrence clusters were reported to appear linked to parvovirus B19, influenza, CMV and Epstein-Barr virus. The cohort was sequenced for TCR beta chains only, and without alpha or paired-chain data the features that could be detected were limited. HLA typing was unavailable for some donors at each locus, so association tests used only the typed subset. A cluster of highly shared sequence variants was judged likely to be a technical artifact of the sequencing pipeline. The only immune exposure information available for the cohort was CMV serostatus. When HLA alleles, especially DR and DQ, strongly co-occurred, TCR associations were difficult to assign to individual alleles. In a later genetic analysis, a missense DCLRE1C variant was associated with V-gene and J-gene trimming of TCR beta chains, and the association was replicated in an independent cohort. According to a later analysis, most CMV-associated TCR beta chains appeared to be HLA-restricted, and the HLA associations seemed to be driven largely by CMV exposure. Compared with equally common non-associated chains, HLA-associated TCR beta chains in a later analysis were more clonally expanded and had lower generation probabilities. In the study, approximately 160 TCR beta chains were listed as associated with cytomegalovirus. According to the authors, the approach could potentially be generalized to other disease states and immunological phenotypes.

The CDR1 and CDR2 encoded by the germline V gene are SGHVS and FQNEAQ. The CDR3 starts with the cysteine, ends with the phenylalanine, and has 16 residues. The kept DNA is CDR3 alone, 48 bases in frame from the first base. Clipping removes 1 base from V and 4 bases from J, with 8 as the unmatched junction base count. Library preparation was by the immunoSEQ multiplex PCR assay. For the multiplex PCR, a mixture combining 60 forward primers for TCR Vbeta segments and 13 reverse primers for TCR Jbeta segments was used. The CDR3 region of rearranged TCR beta genes was amplified from genomic DNA with a multiplex PCR assay. The Illumina HiSeq System was used to sequence the amplified TCR beta libraries as 87-base-pair reads. The paper's data handling went like this. Across the 600 to 700 repertoires, a later analysis counted around 80 million unique TCR beta chains, some 11 million of which were shared by at least two donors. To remove PCR and sequencing errors, raw reads were error-corrected and collapsed into unique sequences using a nearest-neighbor algorithm that merged closely related sequences. To assign V, D and J gene segments, CDR3 sequences were aligned to IMGT reference sequences. For a sequence to be retained, at least a six-nucleotide match to both a V gene segment and a J gene segment was required. Rearrangements were classified as productive when the CDR3 lacked stop codons and remained in frame with V and J, and all other rearrangements were classified as non-productive. Following IMGT convention, CDR3 was defined as the stretch from the second conserved V-encoded cysteine to the conserved J-encoded phenylalanine. In an earlier analysis of around 600 of the donors, sequences lacking an unambiguous match to a single V gene segment were excluded. An earlier analysis of 500 to 600 of the donors classified V segments as functional when productive rearrangements were above 56.7% and as segregating when the standard deviation between donors was above 5%. A statistical classification framework was built for diagnosing cytomegalovirus status from the catalog of TCR beta chain sequences. A later analysis assigned V and J genes by comparing TCR nucleotide sequences with IMGT/GENE-DB human TR gene sequences. Using the TCRdist pipeline, a later analysis assigned CDR3 sequences along with most-parsimonious VDJ recombination scenarios. In a later analysis, each TCR beta chain was defined by its CDR3 amino acid sequence together with its V-gene family, and reads without a unique V-gene family were excluded. To address suspected cross-contamination and a sequencing artifact, a later analysis removed several hundred highly shared, low-generation-probability nucleotide sequences. For each public chain, a later analysis derived a clonal expansion index from normalized ranks of inferred template counts within each repertoire. In a later analysis, generation probabilities were computed using a VDJ recombination model fitted to out-of-frame rearrangements, and the results were checked against IGoR. In a later analysis, TCR-TCR, TCR-HLA and TCR-CMV co-occurrence was scored with hypergeometric tests, and a repertoire-size bias correction was applied to TCR pairs. To estimate false discovery rates, a later analysis permuted the HLA or CMV assignments 20 times. A later analysis grouped co-occurring TCRs with DBSCAN, adding TCRdist sequence similarity when clustering within HLA-allele-positive subsets. Repertoires with fewer than 30,000 or more than 120,000 public chains, plus five repertoires with anomalous nucleotide sharing, were excluded from co-occurrence clustering. What TCRdb holds here is the immuneACCESS table cut down to in-frame rearrangements. Part of the clones is not present; checked against another copy, under half of the missing clones reflect an unresolved V gene, and the others are unexplained. From that table come the V and J calls and clone size; the DNA was used to work out D and trimming. This sample lists 110,000 to 150,000 clones; about 75% were detected once. The ten biggest clones cover almost 4% of the sample.

The cohort consisted of 670 or so healthy bone marrow donors. At the time of sampling, every cohort member was nominally healthy, though immune exposures that went unrecorded were likely present. The donor was CMV seronegative and belonged to the group of 350 to 400 seronegative cohort members. Every donor gave a peripheral blood sample, and the peripheral blood mononuclear cells from that sample were used for TCR beta sequencing. Genomic DNA extraction from the blood cell samples was performed with the Qiagen DNeasy Blood Extraction Kit. As regards this clone: There is no known antigen for this receptor. The record has no base qualities; no much larger clone is one base away.

This clonotype originated in a man younger than 35 in good health and CMV-seronegative. Sequencing was performed on PBMCs. Recombination joined TRBV7-8 with TRBJ2-3; TRBD1 lines up with 7 middle nucleotides. The bases are TGTGCCAGCAGCTTAGGGCAGACAGGGCTTGCAGATACGCAGTATTTT. Translation gives CASSLGQTGLADTQYF.